This TCR beta chain derives from a study of persistence of HIV-infected CD4 T cells. Study-level background: Donors were ART-treated; their CMV- and Gag-responding CD4+ T cells were isolated. Up to 180 mL blood was drawn at multiple time points; a couple of donors had single-time leukapheresis. General study results and limits: Proviral oligoclonality tracked with TCR oligoclonality within the same sorted cells.

From germline, CDR1 is MNHNS and CDR2 SASEGT. The CDR3 is made up of 18 amino acids. Trimming took 0 bases from V and 1 from J, leaving 13 bases between them. The libraries were made with immunoSEQ version 4 in survey mode. Using immunoSEQ multiplex PCR, the repertoire was profiled, and TCRdb retains in-frame clones only, with some absent. The sample lists tens of thousands of clones; 82% were seen once. Cells were stimulated with CMV-infected fibroblast lysates at about 9.4 ug/mL. CD40L-negative CD69-negative CD45RO-high memory CD4+ T cells were sorted as populations depleted of antigen-responding cells. Adults with HIV-1 started suppressive ART while chronically infected. This clone was seen a few times. What it binds is unknown.

The chain combines TRBV6-1 with TRBJ2-6; a possible D gene is TRBD1 (6 bases). The material sequenced was CD4+ T cells sorted from PBMCs after approximately 20-hour stimulation, taken from a patient who received antiretroviral therapy. This sequence was found in an adult woman with HIV who was CMV-seropositive. CDR3 sequence (DNA): TGTGCCAGCAGTGAAGCGCAGGGGATCTTTTCTGGGGCCAACGTCCTGACTTTC. It translates to CASSEAQGIFSGANVLTF.